A single sample is the source of the 19 T cell receptor beta chains below, sequenced in a study of Tregs in tolerant kidney transplant recipients. Using immunoSEQ multiplex PCR, the repertoire was profiled, and TCRdb retains in-frame clones only, with some absent. The table has roughly 70,000 clones, 65% to 85% seen once. What was sequenced was CD4+ T cells from blood. These receptors were taken from a human donor in good health.

This chain links TRBV5-1 with TRBJ1-1, with D unresolved. Germline loops: CDR1 SGHRS, CDR2 YFSETQ. V was cut by 4 bases and J by 1 base, with 11 bases left in between. The CDR3 is 14 residues long. CDR3 residues: CASSLPWGNTEAFF. CDR3 DNA: TGCGCCAGCAGCCTCCCTTGGGGGAACACTGAAGCTTTCTTT. Complete variable domain (other parts from reference TRBV5-1 and TRBJ1-1): KAGVTQTPRYLIKTRGQQVTLSCSPISGHRSVSWYQQTPGQGLQFLFEYFSETQRNKGNFPGRFSGRQFSNSRSEMNVSTLELGDSALYLCASSLPWGNTEAFFGQGTRLTVV.

This chain joins TRBV18 and TRBJ1-2, with 7 bases matching TRBD1. Germline assignment: CDR1 KGHSH and CDR2 LQKENI. Losses at the gene ends were 6 bases for V and 9 bases for J; bases not matched to a gene: 13. CDR3 length: 14 amino acids. The CDR3 region has the DNA TGTGCCAGCTCCATTGACAGGGCGCCTCTGAGCTACACCTTC. Its protein is CASSIDRAPLSYTF.

This clone turned up a few times. This sequence joins TRBV28 and TRBJ2-7, with D perhaps TRBD1 (5 bases). V was pared by 4 bases and J by 0 bases, with 10 bases between. This CDR3 contains 14 residues. CDR1 and CDR2 from the germline V gene are MDHEN and SYDVKM. The CDR3 region is CASSWTINSYEQYF. The CDR3 coding sequence is TGTGCCAGCAGTTGGACAATTAACTCCTACGAGCAGTACTTC.

This chain joins TRBV11-1 and TRBJ2-2; 15 bases are a match to TRBD2. Germline CDR1 is SGHAT and CDR2 is FQDESV (reference sequence). V lost 5 bases and J lost 4; bases outside the gene matches: 2. CDR3 length: 16 residues. Written as DNA, the CDR3 is TGTGCCAGCAGCCGGACTAGCGGGGGGGGCACCGGGGAGCTGTTTTTT. Translation gives CASSRTSGGGTGELFF.

The V and J genes are TRBV6-1 and TRBJ1-2; TRBD1 is a possible D gene (6 bases). Germline values: CDR1 MNHNS, CDR2 SASEGT. Trimming left V 4 bases short and J 8 bases short, with 26 bases between. This CDR3 has 17 residues. The CDR3 loop is CASSARLQGGRIWGYTF. The DNA of the CDR3 is TGTGCCAGCAGTGCTAGACTACAGGGAGGGCGGATTTGGGGCTACACCTTC.

This chain connects TRBV6-5 to TRBJ1-1; D gene unclear. V was pared by 2 bases and J by 1 base, with 11 bases between. Germline V gene data show CDR1 as MNHEY and CDR2 as SVGAGI. This CDR3 spans 15 amino acids. CDR3 DNA: TGTGCCAGCAGTTACACCCTCCAGCCGAACACTGAAGCTTTCTTT. It codes for CASSYTLQPNTEAFF.

This clone was observed a handful of times. The chain is built from TRBV7-2 and TRBJ2-7; 7 positions match TRBD2. V was clipped by 6 bases and J by 0 bases; unmatched bases: 5. The CDR3 extends over 14 amino acids. Germline V lookup: CDR1 SGHTA, CDR2 FQGNSA. The CDR3 loop is CASSRGVASYEQYF. CDR3 nucleotide sequence: TGTGCCAGCAGTCGGGGGGTCGCCTCCTACGAGCAGTACTTC.

This chain connects TRBV4-1 to TRBJ1-2; TRBD1 agrees at 11 bases. The CDR3 has 15 residues. Germline CDR1 and CDR2: MGHRA and YSYEKL. The junction had 2 bases not matched to a gene; V was cut back by 1 base and J by 4 bases. This chain's CDR3 is CASSQAGTGGYGYTF. CDR3 coding DNA: TGCGCCAGCAGCCAAGCCGGGACAGGGGGCTATGGCTACACCTTC.

The rearrangement joins TRBV18 to TRBJ1-5; 12 bases are shared with TRBD1. Germline lookup yields CDR1 KGHSH and CDR2 LQKENI. V gave up 3 bases and J gave up 7 bases; unmatched junction bases: 10. The CDR3 loop spans 17 amino acids. This chain's CDR3 is CASSPIPGQGAVQPQHF. DNA for the CDR3: TGTGCCAGCTCACCGATACCGGGACAGGGGGCGGTCCAGCCCCAGCATTTT.

The chain recombines TRBV6-5 with TRBJ1-2; D gene uncertain. CDR3 length: 12 residues. Trimming left V 7 bases short and J 7 bases short, with 13 bases between. The germline V gene has CDR1 MNHEY and CDR2 SVGAGI. Here the CDR3 reads CASNRGGGGYTF. CDR3 sequence (DNA): TGTGCCAGCAACCGAGGCGGAGGTGGCTACACCTTC.

This clone appeared once. The likely explanation is a read error, given a far larger clone one base away. The chain is built from TRBV25-1 and TRBJ1-1; possibly TRBD1 for D (5 bases). V shed 6 bases and J shed 1 base, with 6 bases lying between them. From germline, CDR1 is MGHDK and CDR2 SYGVNS. The CDR3 is 12 amino acids. The CDR3 DNA reads as TGTGCCAGCAGGGGGGGGAACACTGAAGCTTTCTTT. Residues: CASRGGNTEAFF. Full variable domain (missing parts from reference TRBV25-1 and TRBJ1-1): EADIYQTPRYLVIGTGKKITLECSQTMGHDKMYWYQQDPGMELHLIHYSYGVNSTEKGDLSSESTVSRIRTEHFPLTLESARPSHTSQYLCASRGGNTEAFFGQGTRLTVV.

The V and J genes are TRBV27 and TRBJ2-7; D is perhaps TRBD1 or TRBD2 (6 bases each). The CDR3 runs to 14 residues. Trimming pared 1 base from V and 6 bases from J, leaving 13 bases between. CDR1 MNHEY and CDR2 SMNVEV come from the germline V gene (reference sequence). As DNA, the CDR3 is TGTGCCAGCAGTTTATGGGGGGCGAGTTCCGAGCAGTACTTC. Residues: CASSLWGASSEQYF.

The chain joins TRBV5-1 to TRBJ2-7; 7 bases fit TRBD2. CDR3 length: 15 amino acids. The germline gives CDR1 SGHRS, CDR2 YFSETQ. The V gene end was trimmed by 6 bases and the J gene end by 0 bases; junction bases not matched to a gene: 9. The CDR3 coding sequence is TGCGCCAGCAATATCGGGGACTATTCCTCCTACGAGCAGTACTTC. Amino acids: CASNIGDYSSYEQYF.

This clone turned up a few times. V is TRBV7-2 and J is TRBJ1-1; no clear D. The CDR3 loop spans 12 amino acids. V was cut by 3 bases and J by 5 bases, with 7 bases left in between. Germline V lookup: CDR1 SGHTA, CDR2 FQGNSA. The CDR3 protein is CASSLTGTEAFF. The CDR3 nucleotides read TGTGCCAGCAGCTTGACCGGTACTGAAGCTTTCTTT.

The V gene is TRBV18, the J gene TRBJ1-3; D is uncertain. CDR1 and CDR2 (germline): KGHSH, LQKENI. V lost 6 bases, J lost 8 bases, and 20 bases lay in between. The CDR3 consists of 15 residues. The DNA of the CDR3 is TGTGCCAGCTCGTACACAGCGGCCGGAGACGACACCATATATTTT. It translates to CASSYTAAGDDTIYF.

The J gene is TRBJ2-6, the V gene TRBV19; tentatively, D is TRBD2 (7 bases). The CDR3 is made up of 17 amino acids. Per germline, CDR1 LNHDA and CDR2 SQIVND (reference sequence). V was shortened by 7 bases and J by 2 bases, with 18 bases between the two germline ends. CDR3 residues: CASNGGPLLTGANVLTF. The CDR3 DNA follows: TGTGCCAGTAACGGGGGGCCCTTATTAACTGGGGCCAACGTCCTGACTTTC.

The chain joins TRBV5-1 to TRBJ2-3; D assignment may be TRBD1 or TRBD2 (5 bases each). CDR3 size: 13 residues. Germline CDR1 reads SGHRS; CDR2 reads YFSETQ. V lost 1 base and J 6 bases, leaving 9 bases between the germline ends. This CDR3 is CASSLMRGDTQYF. DNA of the CDR3: TGCGCCAGCAGCTTGATGAGGGGTGATACGCAGTATTTT.

J is TRBJ2-1 and V is TRBV2, with D unresolved. V lost 6 bases, J lost 4 bases, and 4 bases lay in between. The CDR3 consists of 11 residues. The V gene's germline CDR1 is SNHLY and CDR2 FYNNEI. CDR3 coding DNA: TGTGCCAGCAGAAATTACAATGAGCAGTTCTTC. Residues: CASRNYNEQFF.

The chain is built from TRBV29-1 and TRBJ2-3; D assignment may be TRBD1 or TRBD2 (7 bases each). CDR3 length: 15 amino acids. V lost 3 bases, J lost 1 base, and 14 bases lay in between. Germline V gives CDR1 SQVTM, CDR2 ANQGSEA. In DNA form, the CDR3 reads TGCAGCGTTGACCTCCCAGGGGGGGGCACAGATACGCAGTATTTT. This translates into CSVDLPGGGTDTQYF.